These 22 T cell receptor beta chains originate from one sample sequenced in a study of blood T cell repertoires in COVID-19. Profiling relied on immunoSEQ multiplex PCR, and the TCRdb table lists in-frame clones only, not all of them. The sample includes some 200,000 clones, 75% to 90% seen only once; the top ten take less than 6%. Sequencing was performed on peripheral blood. These receptors were collected from an older woman with COVID-19, enrolled during active disease.

V is TRBV4-3 and J is TRBJ2-7; TRBD1 agrees at 10 bases. The CDR3 is made up of 16 amino acids. From germline, CDR1 is LGHNA and CDR2 YSLEER. Losses at the gene ends were 3 bases for V and 5 bases for J; bases not matched to a gene: 10. The CDR3 DNA is TGCGCCAGCAGCCATACCGATAGACAGGGGGCTCACGAGCAGTACTTC. Residues: CASSHTDRQGAHEQYF.

The rearrangement uses TRBV6-5 and TRBJ1-4; possible D gene TRBD1, 5 bases. The CDR3 runs 14 residues. CDR1 is MNHEY, CDR2 SVGAGI, per germline. Trimming stripped 6 bases from V and 3 bases from J, with 11 bases between. The CDR3 DNA follows: TGTGCCAGCAGGGGTTGGGGGGCTAATGAAAAACTGTTTTTT. It translates to CASRGWGANEKLFF.

The chain carries TRBV6-2 or TRBV6-3 and TRBJ1-6; 11 nucleotides align to TRBD1. The CDR3 consists of 16 residues. From germline, CDR1 is MNHEY and CDR2 SVGEGT. Trimming cost V 5 bases and J 10 bases; bases outside gene matches: 10. The CDR3 nucleotides are TGTGCCAGCAGTCGCCCGGACAGGGGGCAAGAGTCACCCCTCCACTTT. Its translation is CASSRPDRGQESPLHF.

This sequence joins TRBV19 and TRBJ2-1; 10 bases agree with TRBD1. Germline V lookup: CDR1 LNHDA, CDR2 SQIVND (reference sequence). After removal of 4 bases from V and 8 bases from J, the junction contained 14 bases not matched to a gene. The CDR3 length is 17 residues. The DNA of the CDR3 is TGTGCCAGTAGTACTCGACAGGGGGCCCTCCTTCGGGATGAGCAGTTCTTC. Translating it yields CASSTRQGALLRDEQFF.

The chain uses TRBV19 and TRBJ1-2, with D possibly being TRBD1 (5 bases). V dropped 11 bases and J dropped 8 bases, with 21 bases sitting between them. Germline V gene sequence: CDR1 LNHDA, CDR2 SQIVND (reference sequence). The CDR3 spans 13 residues. Here the CDR3 DNA reads TGTGCCTCCGTCGGACAAGGGTTACGCGGCTACACCTTC. Residues: CASVGQGLRGYTF.

To note about this clone: Additional DNA sequences in this sample encode the identical CDR3. The gene calls are TRBV18 and TRBJ1-1; no clear D. The CDR3 runs 15 residues. Germline V gene data show CDR1 as KGHSH and CDR2 as LQKENI. The V gene lost 0 bases and the J gene lost 0 bases, with 8 bases spanning the gap. This chain's CDR3 is CASSPPTGLNTEAFF. The CDR3 DNA sequence: TGTGCCAGCTCACCACCGACGGGATTGAACACTGAAGCTTTCTTT.

This clone occurred a few times. The chain combines TRBV7-3 with TRBJ2-1; D might be TRBD2 (5 bases). The length of the CDR3 is 15 residues. From germline, CDR1 is SGHTA and CDR2 FQGTGA. The germline V and J ends were trimmed by 2 bases and 3 bases, with 11 bases remaining between them. The CDR3 DNA reads TGTGCCAGCAGCTTATTTAGCGTAAGCTACAATGAGCAGTTCTTC. Protein product: CASSLFSVSYNEQFF.

This clone appeared once. The chain has TRBV5-4 and TRBJ2-3, with 8 bases lining up with TRBD2. With V trimmed by 0 bases and J by 4 bases, 7 bases remained unmatched. The CDR3 is 16 amino acids. Germline loops: CDR1 SGHNT, CDR2 YYREEE (reference sequence). DNA of the CDR3: TGTGCCAGCAGCTTGGCGGGGGCGGGAGGATCAGATACGCAGTATTTT. It encodes CASSLAGAGGSDTQYF.

This chain uses TRBV2 with TRBJ2-2; D may be TRBD2 (5 bases). Between the trimmed V and J ends, which lost 6 bases and 4 bases, there was a span of 12 bases. The germline V gene has CDR1 SNHLY and CDR2 FYNNEI. The CDR3 totals 14 residues. DNA for the CDR3: TGTGCCAGCAGGCTAGCATCCGGCACCGGGGAGCTGTTTTTT. Its protein is CASRLASGTGELFF.

The chain is built from TRBV6-5 and TRBJ1-2; 9 bases agree with TRBD1. The CDR3 has 14 residues. J was trimmed by 7 bases and V by 10 bases; bases with no gene match: 13. CDR1 and CDR2 from the germline V gene are MNHEY and SVGAGI. The CDR3 loop reads CAIKPTRTGAGYTF. As DNA, the CDR3 is TGTGCCATAAAACCAACCCGGACAGGGGCTGGCTACACCTTC.

The rearrangement links TRBV18 to TRBJ2-7, with 7 bases that match TRBD1. Trimming at V came to 3 bases and at J to 3 bases, leaving 11 bases not matched to a gene. In germline, CDR1 is KGHSH, CDR2 LQKENI. The CDR3 contains 16 residues. In DNA, the CDR3 is TGTGCCAGCTCACCGGTAGGACGGGACAGCAGCTACGAGCAGTACTTC. It is translated as CASSPVGRDSSYEQYF.

The V call is TRBV18, the J call TRBJ2-1; 10 nucleotides match TRBD1. After removal of 6 bases from V and 5 bases from J, the junction contained 4 bases not matched to a gene. CDR3 length equals 14 residues. Germline loops: CDR1 KGHSH, CDR2 LQKENI. The CDR3 sequence: CASSKDRGNNEQFF. As DNA, the CDR3 is TGTGCCAGCTCCAAGGACAGGGGGAACAATGAGCAGTTCTTC.

DNA of the CDR3: TGTGCCAGTAACGTTGACAGGTGGAACACCGGGGAGCTGTTTTTT. This translates into CASNVDRWNTGELFF. The rearrangement links TRBV2 to TRBJ2-2, with D possibly TRBD1 on 6 matching bases. V dropped 9 bases and J dropped 1 base, with 15 bases sitting between them. Germline V gives CDR1 SNHLY, CDR2 FYNNEI. This CDR3 contains 15 residues.

The chain is built from TRBV6-1 and TRBJ1-3; D not certain. Trimming took 2 bases from V and 1 from J, leaving 9 bases between them. This CDR3 is 15 amino acids long. CDR1 is MNHNS and CDR2 is SASEGT in the germline V gene. CDR3 sequence: CASSEFRVSGNTIYF. DNA of the CDR3: TGTGCCAGCAGTGAATTTAGAGTGTCTGGAAACACCATATATTTT.

This chain links TRBV6-4 with TRBJ2-3; possible D gene TRBD2, 5 bases. Trimming cost V 2 bases and J 0 bases, with 6 bases left between them. CDR3 length: 14 residues. Germline V gene lookup returns CDR1 MRHNA and CDR2 SNTAGT. The CDR3 here is CASSDRGSTDTQYF. CDR3 in DNA: TGTGCCAGCAGTGACCGCGGGAGCACAGATACGCAGTATTTT.

The J gene is TRBJ2-2, the V gene TRBV29-1; 7 bases agree with TRBD1. Looked up from germline, CDR1 is SQVTM and CDR2 is ANQGSEA. After removal of 7 bases from V and 1 base from J, the junction contained 9 bases not matched to a gene. The CDR3 consists of 15 residues. This CDR3 reads CSARRDSLNTGELFF. Written as DNA, the CDR3 is TGCAGCGCTCGCCGGGACAGCCTGAACACCGGGGAGCTGTTTTTT.

This clone has a handful of counts. The J gene is TRBJ1-5, the V gene TRBV21-1; the table names TRBD1, a call not compared with the DNA. TRBV21-1 is a recognized pseudogene. This CDR3 is 16 amino acids long. DNA of the CDR3: TGTGCCAGCAGCAATCATTTGGACAGGGGGCATCAGCCCCAGCATTTT. Protein product: CASSNHLDRGHQPQHF.

The V call is TRBV29-1, the J call TRBJ1-3; D perhaps matches TRBD1 (6 bases). CDR3 length equals 13 residues. V shed 5 bases and J shed 4 bases, with 12 bases lying between them. Germline CDR1 reads SQVTM; CDR2 reads ANQGSEA. The CDR3 spells CSVYTGSGNTIYF. The CDR3 coding sequence is TGCAGCGTTTATACAGGGTCCGGAAACACCATATATTTT.

The chain carries TRBV24-1 and TRBJ2-1; 7 bases align to TRBD1. Trimming cost V 2 bases and J 8 bases; bases outside gene matches: 14. The germline V gene has CDR1 KGHDR and CDR2 SFDVKD. The CDR3 is 17 amino acids. Here the CDR3 DNA reads TGTGCCACCAGTGATTATCCCCGACAGGGTGGAAGAGATGAGCAGTTCTTC. Translated, it gives CATSDYPRQGGRDEQFF.

J is TRBJ1-5 and V is TRBV28; 7 bases match TRBD1. CDR1 MDHEN and CDR2 SYDVKM come from the germline V gene. The CDR3 has 15 residues. The V and J ends lost 8 bases and 8 bases, in that order; junction bases with no gene match: 15. In nucleotides, the CDR3 is TGTGCCAGCTTTGGGGAGAGCAGGGGGAACGAGCCCCAGCATTTT. Protein: CASFGESRGNEPQHF.

This chain connects TRBV6-2 or TRBV6-3 to TRBJ2-7; D might be TRBD2 (5 bases). Trimming took 2 bases from V and 0 from J, leaving 20 bases between them. Per germline, CDR1 MNHEY and CDR2 SVGEGT. This CDR3 comprises 18 residues. In DNA, the CDR3 is TGTGCCAGCAGTTACGAAAGTCCCTTTACCGGGGTCTCCTACGAGCAGTACTTC. Its translation is CASSYESPFTGVSYEQYF.

The V call is TRBV6-2 or TRBV6-3, the J call TRBJ1-5; possible D gene TRBD1, 6 bases. The V gene lost 5 bases and the J gene lost 9 bases, with 11 bases spanning the gap. The CDR3 length is 12 residues. CDR1 is MNHEY and CDR2 is SVGEGT in the germline V gene. CDR3 region: CASSLPGVPQHF. CDR3 DNA sequence: TGTGCCAGCAGTCTACCAGGGGTGCCCCAGCATTTT.